The 4 T cell receptor beta chains below were found in one sample sequenced in a study of OX40 agonist ivuxolimab in advanced cancers. Sequencing was performed with immunoSEQ multiplex PCR; in TCRdb, only in-frame clones are kept and a portion is missing. The profile shows about 72,000 clones, roughly nine tenths of them singletons. Sequenced here: CD4+ or CD8+ T cells sorted from blood, sampled in a trial of the OX40 agonist ivuxolimab. The receptors come from an adult with an advanced solid tumor such as melanoma, head and neck, liver or kidney cancer.

The chain links TRBV7-9 to TRBJ2-7; D perhaps matches TRBD1 (6 bases). CDR1 and CDR2 (germline): SEHNR, FQNEAQ (reference sequence). The V end was cut by 3 bases, the J end by 5 bases, with 11 bases between. The CDR3 runs 13 residues. The CDR3 DNA is TGTGCCAGCAGCTTTTCACAGGGAAACGAGCAGTACTTC. The encoded protein is CASSFSQGNEQYF.

The CDR3 loop reads CASTASGARAEAFF. The DNA of the CDR3 is TGTGCCAGCACCGCATCCGGGGCAAGGGCTGAAGCTTTCTTT. V gene TRBV11-3 combines with J gene TRBJ1-1, with a weak D call TRBD1 (5 bases). V gave up 7 bases and J gave up 6 bases, with 18 bases separating them. Germline CDR1 is SGHNT and CDR2 is YENEEA. The CDR3 runs 14 residues.

The chain is built from TRBV28 and TRBJ2-1; TRBD2 matches 9 bases. After removal of 4 bases from V and 2 bases from J, the junction contained 9 bases not matched to a gene. CDR1 is MDHEN, CDR2 SYDVKM, per germline. The CDR3 runs 17 residues. CDR3 sequence reads: CASSSYLSGGTYNEQFF. The CDR3 DNA reads as TGTGCCAGCAGTTCCTACCTTAGCGGGGGAACCTACAATGAGCAGTTCTTC.

This sequence joins TRBV7-3 and TRBJ2-1; perhaps TRBD2 as D (6 bases). This CDR3 comprises 15 residues. CDR1 is SGHTA, CDR2 FQGTGA, per germline. With 2 bases removed from V and 6 bases from J, the gap between germline ends came to 14 bases. CDR3 sequence: CASSLSPSVLNEQFF. CDR3 nucleotides: TGTGCCAGCAGCTTATCCCCTAGCGTACTCAATGAGCAGTTCTTC.